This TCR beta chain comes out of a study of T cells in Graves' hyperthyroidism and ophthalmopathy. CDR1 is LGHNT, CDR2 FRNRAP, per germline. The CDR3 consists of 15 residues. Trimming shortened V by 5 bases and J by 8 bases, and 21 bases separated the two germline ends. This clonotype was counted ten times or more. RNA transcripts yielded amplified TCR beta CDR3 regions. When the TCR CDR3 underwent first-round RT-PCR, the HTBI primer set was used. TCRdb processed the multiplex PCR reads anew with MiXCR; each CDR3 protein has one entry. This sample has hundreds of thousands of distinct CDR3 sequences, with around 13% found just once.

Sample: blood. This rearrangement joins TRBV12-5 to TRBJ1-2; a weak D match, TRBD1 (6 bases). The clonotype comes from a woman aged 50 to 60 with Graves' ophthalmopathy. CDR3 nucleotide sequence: TGTGCTAGTGGTCCCCCCGGCCAGGGGTTTGAGGGCTACACCTTC. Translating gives CASGPPGQGFEGYTF. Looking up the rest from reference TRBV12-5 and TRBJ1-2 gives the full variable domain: DARVTQTPRHKVTEMGQEVTMRCQPILGHNTVFWYRQTMMQGLELLAYFRNRAPLDDSGMPKDRFSAEMPDATLATLKIQPSEPRDSAVYFCASGPPGQGFEGYTFGSGTRLTVV.